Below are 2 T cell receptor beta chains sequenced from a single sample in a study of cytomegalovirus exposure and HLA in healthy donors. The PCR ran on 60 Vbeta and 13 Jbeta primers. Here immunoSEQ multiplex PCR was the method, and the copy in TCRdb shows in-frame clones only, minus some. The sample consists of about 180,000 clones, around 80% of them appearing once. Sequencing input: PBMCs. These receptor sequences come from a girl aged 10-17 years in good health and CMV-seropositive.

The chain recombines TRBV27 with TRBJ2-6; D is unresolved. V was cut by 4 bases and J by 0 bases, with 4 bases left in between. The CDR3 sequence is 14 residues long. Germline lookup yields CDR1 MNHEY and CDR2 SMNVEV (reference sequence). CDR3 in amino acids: CASSSRSGANVLTF. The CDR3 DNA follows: TGTGCCAGCAGTTCGCGCTCTGGGGCCAACGTCCTGACTTTC.

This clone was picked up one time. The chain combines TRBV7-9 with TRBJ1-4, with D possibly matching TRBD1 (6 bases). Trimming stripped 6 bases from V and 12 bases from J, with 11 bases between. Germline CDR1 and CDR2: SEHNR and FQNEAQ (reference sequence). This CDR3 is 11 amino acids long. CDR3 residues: CASRQQGELFF. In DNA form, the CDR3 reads TGTGCCAGCAGACAACAGGGTGAACTGTTTTTT.